The clone carrying this T cell receptor (beta chain) was seen repeatedly, ten times or more. Time point meaning: longitudinal time-point 3. Each CDR3 protein gets one entry after TCRdb re-called the 5' RACE reads with MiXCR. Here the sample spans 84,000 or so distinct CDR3 sequences, about 4% being singletons. This entry comes from a study of neurological immune-mediated disorders. The CDR3 has 15 amino acids. The junction had 5 bases not matched to a gene; V was cut back by 1 base and J by 4 bases. Germline CDR1 SGHVS, CDR2 FNYEAQ. The chain is built from TRBV7-6 and TRBJ1-1, with 8 bases aligning to TRBD1. The TCR originated in a woman between 55 and 75 years old with multiple sclerosis. Sequencing used PBMCs. CDR3 DNA sequence: TGTGCCAGCAGCTTAGGAGCAGGGGGCGGCACTGAAGCTTTCTTT. Translation gives CASSLGAGGGTEAFF.